These T cell receptor beta chains were read from a single sample in a study of blood T cell repertoires in COVID-19. The protocol was immunoSEQ multiplex PCR, while the TCRdb copy is restricted to in-frame clones and leaves out a portion. The sample has 200,000 to 250,000 clones, about nine tenths seen once. Specimen: peripheral blood. The receptors originated from a woman aged 55-69 years with acute or convalescent COVID-19. Both conserved end residues are part of each CDR3. Each record gives: clone size, J gene, V gene, D gene, CDR3 DNA, CDR3 protein. A D gene is named only where the DNA matches it firmly. Only part of the rows carry a size: once, few, many, or a class if the clone is expanded.

clone_size: -; j_call: TRBJ2-2; v_call: TRBV9; d_call: -; cdr3_nt: TGTGCCAGCAGCGTAGGGGCAGCTCCTCTCACCGGGGAGCTGTTTTTT; cdr3_aa: CASSVGAAPLTGELFF
clone_size: few; j_call: TRBJ1-5; v_call: TRBV19; d_call: TRBD1; cdr3_nt: TGTGCCAGTAGTCGGACAGGGGCCGCTTATAGCAATCAGCCCCAGCATTTT; cdr3_aa: CASSRTGAAYSNQPQHF
clone_size: once; j_call: TRBJ1-2; v_call: TRBV19; d_call: TRBD1; cdr3_nt: TGTGCCAGTAGCTATGATGGGTCGGCCGGGACAGACTATGGCTACACCTTC; cdr3_aa: CASSYDGSAGTDYGYTF
clone_size: -; j_call: TRBJ2-3; v_call: TRBV6-5; d_call: TRBD2; cdr3_nt: TGTGCCAGCGAGTCTAGCGGGGGGACAGATACGCAGTATTTT; cdr3_aa: CASESSGGTDTQYF
clone_size: -; j_call: TRBJ2-5; v_call: TRBV7-2; d_call: TRBD2; cdr3_nt: TGTGCCAGCAGCTTAGGTTCTAGCGGGAGGTGGGAGACCCAGTACTTC; cdr3_aa: CASSLGSSGRWETQYF
clone_size: -; j_call: TRBJ1-3; v_call: TRBV7-3; d_call: -; cdr3_nt: TGTGCCAGCAGCCCGACCCGAGCGGATGGAAACACCATATATTTT; cdr3_aa: CASSPTRADGNTIYF
clone_size: -; j_call: TRBJ2-7; v_call: TRBV14; d_call: -; cdr3_nt: TGTGCCAGCAGCCACAAGGTTGGCGGGGGCGGCTACGAGCAGTACTTC; cdr3_aa: CASSHKVGGGGYEQYF
clone_size: -; j_call: TRBJ2-7; v_call: TRBV6-5; d_call: -; cdr3_nt: TGTGCCAGCAGTTATTCCCATTTCTCCTACGAGCAGTACTTC; cdr3_aa: CASSYSHFSYEQYF
clone_size: -; j_call: TRBJ1-5; v_call: TRBV19; d_call: -; cdr3_nt: TGTGCCAGTAGTATAGTTCGGGATCAGCCCCAGCATTTT; cdr3_aa: CASSIVRDQPQHF
clone_size: -; j_call: TRBJ1-1; v_call: TRBV18; d_call: TRBD1; cdr3_nt: TGTGCCAGCTCCCAAGACAGGGGAATTTTTGAAGCTTTCTTT; cdr3_aa: CASSQDRGIFEAFF
clone_size: -; j_call: TRBJ2-7; v_call: TRBV18; d_call: -; cdr3_nt: TGTGCCAGCTCACCAAGGGACGGGGGCTCCTACGAGCAGTACTTC; cdr3_aa: CASSPRDGGSYEQYF
clone_size: -; j_call: TRBJ1-1; v_call: TRBV18; d_call: -; cdr3_nt: TGTGCCAGCTCACCACCAGGGGCGAACACTGAAGCTTTCTTT; cdr3_aa: CASSPPGANTEAFF
clone_size: -; j_call: TRBJ2-1; v_call: TRBV30; d_call: -; cdr3_nt: TGTGCCTGGAGTGTAGGTATCATGGATGGGCCGAATGAGCAGTTCTTC; cdr3_aa: CAWSVGIMDGPNEQFF
clone_size: -; j_call: TRBJ2-7; v_call: TRBV19; d_call: TRBD2; cdr3_nt: TGTGCCAGTAGTATACGGGACTACCCGCCAGAAGAGCAGTACTTC; cdr3_aa: CASSIRDYPPEEQYF
clone_size: -; j_call: TRBJ1-5; v_call: TRBV28; d_call: TRBD1; cdr3_nt: TGTGCCAGCAGTCTACGCCCGACAGGGGCTTGGGTGAAGCCCCAGCATTTT; cdr3_aa: CASSLRPTGAWVKPQHF
clone_size: -; j_call: TRBJ1-2; v_call: TRBV28; d_call: -; cdr3_nt: TGTGCCAGCAGTTCCGTAGGGGCTAACTATGGCTACACCTTC; cdr3_aa: CASSSVGANYGYTF
clone_size: -; j_call: TRBJ1-2; v_call: TRBV29-1; d_call: -; cdr3_nt: TGCAGCGCCGGATTCGCTGGGAGCGGCTACACCTTC; cdr3_aa: CSAGFAGSGYTF
clone_size: -; j_call: TRBJ2-1; v_call: TRBV11-3; d_call: TRBD2; cdr3_nt: TGTGCCAGCAGCTCTGGATGGGAGGGCAATGAGCAGTTCTTC; cdr3_aa: CASSSGWEGNEQFF
clone_size: -; j_call: TRBJ2-4; v_call: TRBV29-1; d_call: -; cdr3_nt: TGCAGCGTTGAAGAGGGGGACACCAAAAACATTCAGTACTTC; cdr3_aa: CSVEEGDTKNIQYF
clone_size: few; j_call: TRBJ2-1; v_call: TRBV10-1; d_call: TRBD2; cdr3_nt: TGCGCCAGCAGTGAGACTAGCGGGTGGGGTGAGCAGTTCTTC; cdr3_aa: CASSETSGWGEQFF
clone_size: -; j_call: TRBJ2-2; v_call: TRBV28; d_call: -; cdr3_nt: TGTGCCAGCAGTTTGAGGGTGGTGACCGGGATCGGGGAGCTGTTTTTT; cdr3_aa: CASSLRVVTGIGELFF
clone_size: once; j_call: TRBJ2-3; v_call: TRBV30; d_call: TRBD1; cdr3_nt: TGTGCCTGGCTAACCCAAGGGGGCGGCACAGATACGCAGTATTTT; cdr3_aa: CAWLTQGGGTDTQYF
clone_size: -; j_call: TRBJ2-7; v_call: TRBV11-2; d_call: -; cdr3_nt: TGTGCCAGCAGTCCCTCCTGGCAGGGGATCTACGAGCAGTACTTC; cdr3_aa: CASSPSWQGIYEQYF
clone_size: -; j_call: TRBJ1-2; v_call: TRBV15; d_call: -; cdr3_nt: TGTGCCACCAGCAGAGATCGGCGGGGATCGAACTATGGCTACACCTTC; cdr3_aa: CATSRDRRGSNYGYTF
clone_size: -; j_call: TRBJ2-3; v_call: TRBV5-1; d_call: TRBD2; cdr3_nt: TGCGCCAGCAGCAAATCCGGGACTAGCGGGGGGGCTTGGAGCACAGATACGCAGTATTTT; cdr3_aa: CASSKSGTSGGAWSTDTQYF
clone_size: -; j_call: TRBJ1-1; v_call: TRBV11-2; d_call: TRBD1; cdr3_nt: TGTGCCAGCAGCTTCAGGGGGTGGAACACTGAAGCTTTCTTT; cdr3_aa: CASSFRGWNTEAFF
clone_size: -; j_call: TRBJ2-5; v_call: TRBV27; d_call: TRBD2; cdr3_nt: TGTGCCAGCAGCCAGGGGGGTAGCGGGGGCCAAGAGACCCAGTACTTC; cdr3_aa: CASSQGGSGGQETQYF
clone_size: few; j_call: TRBJ1-4; v_call: TRBV28; d_call: -; cdr3_nt: TGTGCCAGCCACAATATCACAGGGCCAACTAATGAAAAACTGTTTTTT; cdr3_aa: CASHNITGPTNEKLFF
clone_size: -; j_call: TRBJ2-5; v_call: TRBV7-6; d_call: TRBD2; cdr3_nt: TGTGCCAGCAGCCCCGGGACTAGGTCTAGCGGGGAGACCCAGTACTTC; cdr3_aa: CASSPGTRSSGETQYF
clone_size: -; j_call: TRBJ2-3; v_call: TRBV6-2/TRBV6-3; d_call: TRBD1; cdr3_nt: TGTGCCAGCAGTGGGCGGACAGGGAGAACAGATACGCAGTATTTT; cdr3_aa: CASSGRTGRTDTQYF
clone_size: -; j_call: TRBJ2-7; v_call: TRBV5-1; d_call: TRBD2; cdr3_nt: TGCGCCAGCAGAGGCAGCGAGCGGGGGATCTACGAGCAGTACTTC; cdr3_aa: CASRGSERGIYEQYF
clone_size: many; j_call: TRBJ2-7; v_call: TRBV15; d_call: TRBD1; cdr3_nt: TGTGCCACCAGCCCGGACAGGGACCACGAGCAGTACTTC; cdr3_aa: CATSPDRDHEQYF
clone_size: -; j_call: TRBJ1-4; v_call: TRBV5-4; d_call: TRBD1; cdr3_nt: TGTGCCAGCAGCGTGGGACAGGGGGCTGAAAAACTGTTTTTT; cdr3_aa: CASSVGQGAEKLFF
clone_size: -; j_call: TRBJ1-5; v_call: TRBV7-2; d_call: TRBD1; cdr3_nt: TGTGCCAGCAGTTATACAGGGGTAAATCAGCCCCAGCATTTT; cdr3_aa: CASSYTGVNQPQHF
clone_size: -; j_call: TRBJ2-7; v_call: TRBV19; d_call: TRBD1; cdr3_nt: TGTGCCAGTAGACAACCCGGACAGGCCTACGAGCAGTACTTC; cdr3_aa: CASRQPGQAYEQYF
clone_size: -; j_call: TRBJ2-1; v_call: TRBV24-1; d_call: TRBD2; cdr3_nt: TGTGCCACCAGTGAGCTAGCGGGAGCTGGGGAGCAGTTCTTC; cdr3_aa: CATSELAGAGEQFF